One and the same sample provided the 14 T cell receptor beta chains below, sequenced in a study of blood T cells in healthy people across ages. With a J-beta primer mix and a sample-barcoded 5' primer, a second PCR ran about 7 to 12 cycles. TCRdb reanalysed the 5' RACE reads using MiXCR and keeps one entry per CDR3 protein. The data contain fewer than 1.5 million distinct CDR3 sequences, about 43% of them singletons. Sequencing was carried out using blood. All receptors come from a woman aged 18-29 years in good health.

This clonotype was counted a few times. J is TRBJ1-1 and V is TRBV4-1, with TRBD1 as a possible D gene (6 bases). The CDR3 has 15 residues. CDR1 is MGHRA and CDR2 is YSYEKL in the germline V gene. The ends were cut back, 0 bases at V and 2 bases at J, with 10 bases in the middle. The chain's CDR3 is CASSQEGGRNTEAFF. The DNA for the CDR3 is TGCGCCAGCAGCCAAGAGGGGGGGCGAAACACTGAAGCTTTCTTT.

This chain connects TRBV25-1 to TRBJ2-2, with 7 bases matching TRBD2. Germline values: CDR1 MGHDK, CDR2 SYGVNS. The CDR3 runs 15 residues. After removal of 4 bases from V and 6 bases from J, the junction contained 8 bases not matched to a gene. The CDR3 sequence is CASSARENWPGELFF. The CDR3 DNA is TGTGCCAGCAGTGCGCGGGAGAACTGGCCCGGGGAGCTGTTTTTT.

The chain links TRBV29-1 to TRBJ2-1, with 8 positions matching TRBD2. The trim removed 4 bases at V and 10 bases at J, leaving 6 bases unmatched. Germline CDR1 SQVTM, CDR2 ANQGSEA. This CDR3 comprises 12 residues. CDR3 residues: CSVGTSRVEQFF. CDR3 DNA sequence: TGCAGCGTTGGGACTAGCCGAGTGGAGCAGTTCTTC.

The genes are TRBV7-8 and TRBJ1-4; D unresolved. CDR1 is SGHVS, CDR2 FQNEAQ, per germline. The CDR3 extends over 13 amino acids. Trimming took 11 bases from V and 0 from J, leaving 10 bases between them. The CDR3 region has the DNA TGTGCCGTTTCAGACGCAACTAATGAAAAACTGTTTTTT. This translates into CAVSDATNEKLFF.

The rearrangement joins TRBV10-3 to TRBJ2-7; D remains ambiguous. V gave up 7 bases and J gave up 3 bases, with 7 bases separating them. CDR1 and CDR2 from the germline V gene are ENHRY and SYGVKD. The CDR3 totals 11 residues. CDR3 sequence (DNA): TGTGCCATCACCGATGGCTACGAGCAGTACTTC. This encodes CAITDGYEQYF.

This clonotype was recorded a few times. This CDR3 reads CASSRTGTSYRTDTQYF. DNA of the CDR3: TGTGCCAGCAGTCGCACCGGGACTAGCTATAGAACAGATACGCAGTATTTT. The chain links TRBV2 to TRBJ2-3; TRBD2 matches at 9 bases. V shed 5 bases, J shed 3 bases, and the junction held 12 bases outside the gene matches. CDR1 SNHLY and CDR2 FYNNEI come from the germline V gene. The CDR3 is 17 residues long.

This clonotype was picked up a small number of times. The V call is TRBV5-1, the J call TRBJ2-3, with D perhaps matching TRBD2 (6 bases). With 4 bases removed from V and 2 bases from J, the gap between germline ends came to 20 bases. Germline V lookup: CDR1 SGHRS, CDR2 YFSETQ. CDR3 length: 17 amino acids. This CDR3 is CASSPNRGGGDTDTQYF. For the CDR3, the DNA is TGCGCCAGCAGCCCTAATCGGGGTGGCGGGGACACAGATACGCAGTATTTT.

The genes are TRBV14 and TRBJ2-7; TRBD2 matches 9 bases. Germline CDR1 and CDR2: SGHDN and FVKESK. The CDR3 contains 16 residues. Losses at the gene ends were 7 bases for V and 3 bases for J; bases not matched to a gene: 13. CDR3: CASNPGGASGIYEQYF. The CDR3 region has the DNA TGTGCCAGCAACCCAGGGGGGGCTAGCGGGATCTACGAGCAGTACTTC.

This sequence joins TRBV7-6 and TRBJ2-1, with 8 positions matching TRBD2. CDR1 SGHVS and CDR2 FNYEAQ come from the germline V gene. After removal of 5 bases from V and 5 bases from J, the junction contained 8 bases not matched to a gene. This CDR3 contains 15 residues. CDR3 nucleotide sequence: TGTGCCAGCAGCCGGGGGGGACTAGGAGACAATGAGCAGTTCTTC. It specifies CASSRGGLGDNEQFF.

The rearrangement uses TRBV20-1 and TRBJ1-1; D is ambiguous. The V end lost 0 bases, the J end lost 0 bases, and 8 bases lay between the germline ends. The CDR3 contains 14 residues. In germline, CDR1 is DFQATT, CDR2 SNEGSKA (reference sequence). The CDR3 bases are TGCAGTGCTAGAGATGTCGGTTTGAACACTGAAGCTTTCTTT. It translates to CSARDVGLNTEAFF.

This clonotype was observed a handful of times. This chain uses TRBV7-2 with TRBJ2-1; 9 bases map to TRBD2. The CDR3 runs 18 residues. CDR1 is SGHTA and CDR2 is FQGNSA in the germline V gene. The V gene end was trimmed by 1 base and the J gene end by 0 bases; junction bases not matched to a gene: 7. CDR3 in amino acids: CASSLVASGASSYNEQFF. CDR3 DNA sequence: TGTGCCAGCAGCTTAGTGGCTAGCGGGGCCAGCTCCTACAATGAGCAGTTCTTC.

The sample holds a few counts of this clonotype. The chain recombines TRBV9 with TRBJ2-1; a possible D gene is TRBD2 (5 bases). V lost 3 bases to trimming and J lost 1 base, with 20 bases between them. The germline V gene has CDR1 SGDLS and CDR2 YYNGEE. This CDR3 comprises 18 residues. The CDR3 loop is CASSAPSVRAQSYNEQFF. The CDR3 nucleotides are TGTGCCAGCAGCGCCCCGTCGGTGAGGGCCCAATCCTACAATGAGCAGTTCTTC.

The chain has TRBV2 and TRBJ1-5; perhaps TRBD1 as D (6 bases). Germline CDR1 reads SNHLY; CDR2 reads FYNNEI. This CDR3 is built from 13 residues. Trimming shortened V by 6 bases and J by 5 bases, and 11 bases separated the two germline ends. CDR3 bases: TGTGCCAGCAGGGGGGGGCCGGATCAGCCCCAGCATTTT. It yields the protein CASRGGPDQPQHF.

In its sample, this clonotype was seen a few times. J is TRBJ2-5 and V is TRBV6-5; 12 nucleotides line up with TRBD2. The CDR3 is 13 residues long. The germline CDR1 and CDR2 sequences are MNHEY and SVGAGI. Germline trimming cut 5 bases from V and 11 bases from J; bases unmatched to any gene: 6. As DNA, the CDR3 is TGTGCCAGCAGTGGACTAGCGGGATGGGAGCAGTACTTC. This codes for CASSGLAGWEQYF.